This entry concerns a single T cell receptor beta chain. This sample stems from a study of blood T cell repertoires in COVID-19. Overall study: Acute-phase and convalescent COVID-19 samples originated in the United States, Italy and Spain. PBMCs, B-cell-depleted T cells, or T cells provided the cDNA or gDNA that made up the material.

As processed by the authors: Reference gene primer amplification gave nucleated cell count estimates. Sequenced by immunoSEQ multiplex PCR; TCRdb stores in-frame clones only, minus some. V and J calls and clone size are as listed in that table; D and trimming were resolved from the DNA. The data contain 200,000 or so clones, approximately 84% of them singletons. The CDR3 loop spans 15 amino acids. Germline lookup yields CDR1 SNHLY and CDR2 FYNNEI. V lost 2 bases, J lost 1 base, and 9 bases lay in between. This chain connects TRBV2 to TRBJ1-5; TRBD1 might be the D (5 bases). The sequence came from a human donor with acute or convalescent COVID-19. The donor label of this sample is uncertain. Material: peripheral blood. Here the CDR3 DNA reads TGTGCCAGCAGTGAAAGGGGCCCCAGCAATCAGCCCCAGCATTTT. It translates to CASSERGPSNQPQHF.